The rows below give T cell receptor beta chains drawn from one sample of a study of blood T cell repertoires in COVID-19. The protocol was immunoSEQ multiplex PCR, while the TCRdb copy is restricted to in-frame clones and leaves out a portion. The table has about 200,000 clones, approximately 80% seen once; the top ten hold approximately 0.9%. Sequencing was performed on peripheral blood. The receptors derive from a man in his 60s with COVID-19, enrolled during active disease. Both conserved end residues are part of each CDR3. The D gene is left open where the match is weak. Size is stated for part of the rows, as once, few or many counts, or as a class when the clone is expanded.

v_call	j_call	clone_size	d_call	cdr3_nt	cdr3_aa
TRBV27	TRBJ2-2	.	TRBD2	TGTGCCAGCACCTCATGGGCGGGAGGGCGGAACACCGGGGAGCTGTTTTTT	CASTSWAGGRNTGELFF
TRBV7-2	TRBJ2-1	.	TRBD2	TGTGCCAGCACTCTTAATTGGGCGGGAGAATCGAATGAGCAGTTCTTC	CASTLNWAGESNEQFF
TRBV28	TRBJ1-4	.	.	TGTGCCAGCAGTTCTCCCTTAAATGAAAAACTGTTTTTT	CASSSPLNEKLFF
TRBV7-8	TRBJ2-7	.	TRBD1	TGTGCCAGCAGCTTAACCCGGGACAGGGGTACCTACGAGCAGTACTTC	CASSLTRDRGTYEQYF
TRBV6-2/TRBV6-3	TRBJ1-1	.	.	TGTGCCAGCAGTTATGGGGCAGGATGGAACACTGAAGCTTTCTTT	CASSYGAGWNTEAFF
TRBV3-1/TRBV3-2	TRBJ1-4	.	TRBD1	TGTGCCAGCAGCCTTGGTCCAGGGGGGGAAAAACTGTTTTTT	CASSLGPGGEKLFF
TRBV7-9	TRBJ1-2	.	.	TGTGCCAGCAGCGCCCAGGATTACTATGGCTACACCTTC	CASSAQDYYGYTF
TRBV7-9	TRBJ1-6	many	TRBD1	TGTGCCAGCAGCTTAGCTGGGACAGGGGATAATTCACCCCTCCACTTT	CASSLAGTGDNSPLHF
TRBV3-1/TRBV3-2	TRBJ2-1	.	TRBD1	TGTGCCAGCAGCCTACGGACTGGACAGGGGGCGCGAAGTGAGCAGTTCTTC	CASSLRTGQGARSEQFF
TRBV10-2	TRBJ2-7	.	.	TGCGCCAGCAGCCCTCGGGCCCAGGGGGAGCAGTACTTC	CASSPRAQGEQYF
TRBV19	TRBJ2-7	.	.	TGTGCCAGTAGTATTGCAGGGGGGCCCTACGAGCAGTACTTC	CASSIAGGPYEQYF
TRBV5-6	TRBJ1-1	.	.	TGTGCCAGCAGTAGGACATTGAACACTGAAGCTTTCTTT	CASSRTLNTEAFF
TRBV28	TRBJ2-3	.	TRBD2	TGTGCCAGCGTACCTCCCACCGGGACTAGAACGTATTTT	CASVPPTGTRTYF
TRBV30	TRBJ1-1	once	TRBD1	TGTGCCTGGTCCAGGGGGTTGAACACTGAAGCTTTCTTT	CAWSRGLNTEAFF
TRBV5-1	TRBJ1-6	once	TRBD1	TGCGCCAGCAGCCTATCCGGGACAGGGGATAAGAATTCACCCCTCCACTTT	CASSLSGTGDKNSPLHF
TRBV11-2	TRBJ1-1	few	TRBD1	TGTGCCAGCAGCTTAAGGGACAGGGGTGAAGCTTTCTTT	CASSLRDRGEAFF
TRBV3-1/TRBV3-2	TRBJ2-7	.	TRBD2	TGTGCCAGCAGCCAACTTTCTAGCGGGAGCTCAACTCGAGAGCAGTACTTC	CASSQLSSGSSTREQYF
TRBV28	TRBJ2-2	.	TRBD1	TGTGCCAGCAGGATCCGGGACAGGAACACCGGGGAGCTGTTTTTT	CASRIRDRNTGELFF
TRBV6-5	TRBJ2-7	once	.	TGTGCCAGCAGTTACTCGAGGACATCTCTGGAGTACTTC	CASSYSRTSLEYF
TRBV18	TRBJ2-7	once	.	TGTGCCAGCTCACCACTTGGGGGGAGCTCCTACGAGCAGTACTTC	CASSPLGGSSYEQYF